This is a list of T cell receptor beta chains from one sample in a study of blood T cell repertoires in COVID-19. TCRdb keeps only in-frame clones here, not all; method: immunoSEQ multiplex PCR. The table has approximately 200,000 clones, 84% seen once. The sequencing input was peripheral blood. The source of these receptors is a woman in her fifties or sixties who had recovered from COVID-19. Both conserved end residues are part of each CDR3. The order of the fields is D gene, CDR3 length, V gene, clone size, J gene, CDR3 DNA, CDR3 protein. A D gene is named only where the DNA matches it firmly. Clone sizes are given selectively: once, few, many, or a class where the clone is expanded.

>NA|15|TRBV20-1|NA|TRBJ2-1
TGCAGTGCTAGTGGCAGCGGGCTCTCCTACAATGAGCAGTTCTTC
CSASGSGLSYNEQFF
>NA|14|TRBV3-1/TRBV3-2|NA|TRBJ1-1
TGTGCCAGCAGCCACCACGACAGAGTCACTGAAGCTTTCTTT
CASSHHDRVTEAFF
>NA|17|TRBV30|once|TRBJ1-2
TGTGCCTGGAGACCCCCCGGTCCGAGGGTAGAACACTATGGCTACACCTTC
CAWRPPGPRVEHYGYTF
>NA|11|TRBV5-8|NA|TRBJ2-7
TGTGCCAGCAGCTTCCGCTACGAGCAGTACTTC
CASSFRYEQYF
>NA|14|TRBV2|NA|TRBJ2-7
TGTGCCAGCTGGGGCCAGACCCTAAGGAGCGAGCAGTACTTC
CASWGQTLRSEQYF
>TRBD2|17|TRBV5-1|NA|TRBJ2-6
TGCGCCAGCACTCCGGAGATAGGGCGGGGGGGATCCAACGTCCTGACTTTC
CASTPEIGRGGSNVLTF
>TRBD1|17|TRBV5-1|NA|TRBJ1-1
TGCGCCAGCAGCTTCCTAACCGGGACAGGGGTAAACACTGAAGCTTTCTTT
CASSFLTGTGVNTEAFF
>NA|14|TRBV7-3|NA|TRBJ1-2
TGTGCCAGCAGCGCAAGGGCAGGGGTGGGTGGCTACACCTTC
CASSARAGVGGYTF
>NA|20|TRBV11-3|once|TRBJ2-1
TGTGCCAGCAGCTTAGCCCAGGGGACAGGGCAACTAGCGGGGCTCAATGAGCAGTTCTTC
CASSLAQGTGQLAGLNEQFF
>NA|15|TRBV18|NA|TRBJ1-1
TGTGCCAGCTCACCACCAGGGGCCATAAACACTGAAGCTTTCTTT
CASSPPGAINTEAFF
>TRBD1|14|TRBV10-3|NA|TRBJ1-6
TGTGCCATCAGTGATCCGAAGGGGGCGACCCCCCTCCACTTT
CAISDPKGATPLHF
>NA|17|TRBV5-1|NA|TRBJ2-4
TGCGCCAGCAGCCCGGGCCAGAAACGGGGGTCGGAAAACATTCAGTACTTC
CASSPGQKRGSENIQYF
>NA|14|TRBV4-2|NA|TRBJ1-2
TGTGCCAGCAGCCAAGAGATGGAAGGAGCTGGCTACACCTTC
CASSQEMEGAGYTF
>NA|15|TRBV14|NA|TRBJ2-2
TGTGCCAGCAGCCAAGATCACTTGTACACCGGGGAGCTGTTTTTT
CASSQDHLYTGELFF
>NA|14|TRBV12-5|NA|TRBJ2-1
TGTGCTAGTGGTTTGGGGGACAAGTACTATGAGCAGTTCTTC
CASGLGDKYYEQFF
>NA|13|TRBV15|many|TRBJ1-3
TGTGCCACCGGGCAGGGATCTGGAAACACCATATATTTT
CATGQGSGNTIYF
>NA|14|TRBV7-9|NA|TRBJ2-7
TGTGCCAGCACCTCGGCGGGGCGGGAATACGAGCAGTACTTC
CASTSAGREYEQYF
>NA|14|TRBV15|NA|TRBJ1-4
TGTGCCACCGCGCGGGGGGGCACGGGTGAAAAACTGTTTTTT
CATARGGTGEKLFF
>NA|15|TRBV7-2|NA|TRBJ1-5
TGTGCCAGCAGCCTCCGGGGGGGAGGCAATCAGCCCCAGCATTTT
CASSLRGGGNQPQHF
>NA|13|TRBV3-1/TRBV3-2|NA|TRBJ1-5
TGTGCCAGTAGCGGGGGGACCTATCAGCCCCAGCATTTT
CASSGGTYQPQHF
>NA|15|TRBV2|NA|TRBJ2-1
TGTGCCAGCAGTGATCAGGGCTGGTCCTACAATGAGCAGTTCTTC
CASSDQGWSYNEQFF